One sample yielded the 15 T cell receptor beta chains listed below, sequenced in a study of Graves' ophthalmopathy and Graves' hyperthyroidism. TCR beta CDR3 amplification used RNA transcripts. Following a first-round RT-PCR that used HTBI primers, a second-round multiplex PCR was carried out. TCRdb independently ran MiXCR on the multiplex PCR reads; one entry per CDR3 protein. The sample holds around 1.1 million distinct CDR3 sequences, less than 45% seen once. Sequencing input: peripheral blood or thyroid tissue (not recorded which). These TCRs come from an adult man with Graves' hyperthyroidism.

About this clonotype itself: This clone may be a read error of a much larger clone one base away. The V and J genes are TRBV10-3 and TRBJ1-2; possible D gene TRBD1, 5 bases. The CDR3 has 14 residues. The V and J ends lost 6 bases and 2 bases respectively, with 13 bases between them. Germline V gives CDR1 ENHRY, CDR2 SYGVKD. The CDR3 DNA sequence: TGTGCCATCAGGGAGGGGAACGGCAACTATGGCTACACCTTC. Protein: CAIREGNGNYGYTF.

The chain uses TRBV20-1 and TRBJ1-4; 10 nucleotides align to TRBD1. This CDR3 is built from 16 residues. The ends lost 7 bases at V and 0 bases at J; junction bases unmatched: 8. The germline V gene encodes CDR1 DFQATT and CDR2 SNEGSKA (reference sequence). CDR3 coding DNA: TGCAGTGTCGCTGACAGGGGGCATACAACTAATGAAAAACTGTTTTTT. The encoded protein is CSVADRGHTTNEKLFF.

Concerning this clonotype itself: This may come from a read error, since a much larger clone is one base off. The V gene is TRBV12-3 or TRBV12-4, the J gene TRBJ1-5; D gene unclear. The CDR3 contains 13 residues. Deletions cut 5 bases from V and 0 bases from J, with 5 bases between. For the CDR3, the DNA is TGTGCCAGCAGTAACAATAGCAATCAGCCCCAGCATTTT. Its protein is CASSNNSNQPQHF.

This clonotype was counted ten times or more. The rearrangement links TRBV20-1 to TRBJ1-1, with TRBD1 matching 11 bases. CDR3 size: 14 residues. Germline loops: CDR1 DFQATT, CDR2 SNEGSKA (reference sequence). The CDR3 here is CRPVAGTGGTEAFF. In DNA, the CDR3 is TGCAGGCCAGTGGCGGGGACAGGGGGCACTGAAGCTTTCTTT.

This clonotype appeared many times. This chain joins TRBV7-2 and TRBJ1-2, with D possibly being TRBD1 (5 bases). CDR3 length: 14 residues. Looked up from germline, CDR1 is SGHTA and CDR2 is FQGNSA. V was shortened by 1 base and J by 8 bases, with 14 bases between the two germline ends. The CDR3 protein is CASSLGPQGYGYTF. The CDR3 DNA sequence: TGTGCCAGCAGCTTAGGACCCCAGGGTTACGGCTACACCTTC.

This sequence joins TRBV10-3 and TRBJ1-6, with TRBD1 matching over 9 bases. Germline CDR1 and CDR2: ENHRY and SYGVKD. The CDR3 consists of 15 residues. The ends lost 2 bases at V and 9 bases at J; junction bases unmatched: 5. The CDR3 DNA reads as TGTGCCATCAGTGAGCGACCGGGACAGGGTTCACCCCTCCACTTT. Its protein is CAISERPGQGSPLHF.

On this clonotype itself: This could be a read error, since a much larger clone is one nucleotide away. The rearrangement links TRBV11-1 to TRBJ1-1, with TRBD1 matching over 7 bases. Germline lookup yields CDR1 SGHAT and CDR2 FQDESV (reference sequence). Losses at the gene ends were 5 bases for V and 1 base for J; bases not matched to a gene: 10. The CDR3 is 16 residues long. The CDR3 DNA reads TGTGCCAGCAGCCCAAATACCGGGACAGAGAACACTGAAGCTTTCTTT. Translating gives CASSPNTGTENTEAFF.

In its sample, this clonotype was seen many times. The chain is built from TRBV4-2 and TRBJ2-5; D tentatively fits TRBD1 or TRBD2 (5 bases each). Between the trimmed V and J ends, which lost 1 base and 5 bases, there was a span of 14 bases. Germline CDR1 is LGHNA and CDR2 is YNFKEQ. The CDR3 consists of 15 residues. CDR3 sequence: CASSQGSGPGETQYF. The CDR3 DNA reads as TGTGCCAGCAGCCAAGGGTCGGGGCCGGGGGAGACCCAGTACTTC.

This clonotype has just a few counts. The chain is built from TRBV7-8 and TRBJ2-5; TRBD2 agrees at 15 bases. The CDR3 spans 18 residues. Germline V gives CDR1 SGHVS, CDR2 FQNEAQ. Trimming at V came to 5 bases and at J to 2 bases, leaving 9 bases not matched to a gene. The CDR3 sequence: CASSHPGLAGGLQETQYF. As DNA, the CDR3 is TGTGCCAGCAGCCATCCGGGACTAGCGGGGGGTTTACAAGAGACCCAGTACTTC.

With respect to this clonotype: Relative to the germline gene, one junction end is altered; a read error may explain this. The V call is TRBV11-2, the J call TRBJ1-5; D is ambiguous. CDR1 SGHAT and CDR2 FQNNGV come from the germline V gene. The CDR3 has 12 amino acids. CDR3 loop: CVSSLINQPQHF. CDR3 nucleotides: TGTGTCAGCAGCCTGATAAATCAGCCCCAGCATTTT. Variable domain in full (rest from reference TRBV11-2 and TRBJ1-5): EAGVAQSPRYKIIEKRQSVAFWCNPISGHATLYWYQQILGQGPKLLIQFQNNGVVDDSQLPKDRFSAERLKGVDSTLKIQPAKLEDSAVYLCVSSLINQPQHFGDGTRLSIL.

The chain employs TRBV6-5 and TRBJ2-7, with a possible D match to TRBD1 (6 bases). CDR1 is MNHEY and CDR2 is SVGAGI in the germline V gene. This CDR3 comprises 16 residues. The V gene lost 4 bases and the J gene lost 4 bases, with 20 bases spanning the gap. CDR3 residues: CASSFSHRTGRYEQYF. CDR3 nucleotides: TGTGCCAGCAGTTTTTCCCACCGTACAGGGCGGTACGAGCAGTACTTC.

As for this clonotype: This may be a read error: a much more frequent sequence differs by one nucleotide. The rearrangement uses TRBV20-1 and TRBJ1-5; a weak D match, TRBD1 (6 bases). The V gene lost 0 bases and the J gene lost 5 bases, with 14 bases spanning the gap. The CDR3 contains 15 residues. Per germline, CDR1 DFQATT and CDR2 SNEGSKA (reference sequence). The CDR3 region has the DNA TGCAGTGCTAGAGATCAGGGTAGGGGGGATCAGCCCCAGCATTTT. Translation gives CSARDQGRGDQPQHF.

This clonotype was detected ten times or more. The gene calls are TRBV6-4 and TRBJ1-6, with D maybe TRBD1 (5 bases). Germline CDR1 MRHNA, CDR2 SNTAGT. Trimming cost V 3 bases and J 9 bases, with 9 bases left between them. CDR3 length: 13 residues. The DNA of the CDR3 is TGTGCCAGCAGTGAGGACATGGGTTCACCCCTCCACTTT. It yields the protein CASSEDMGSPLHF.

This clonotype was counted a few times. The CDR3 sequence: CAWSVWGASTEAFF. As DNA, the CDR3 is TGTGCCTGGAGTGTATGGGGGGCAAGTACTGAAGCTTTCTTT. The genes are TRBV30 and TRBJ1-1, with D possibly matching TRBD1 (6 bases). The CDR3 is made up of 14 amino acids. The germline gives CDR1 GTSNPN, CDR2 SVGIG (reference sequence). V was clipped by 0 bases and J by 5 bases, with 13 bases between them.

The CDR3 DNA follows: TGTGCCAGTAGTATAGATGCCGGGGGGTACTCTGGGGCCAACGTCCTGACTTTC. Its protein product is CASSIDAGGYSGANVLTF. V is TRBV19 and J is TRBJ2-6, with TRBD2 matching over 7 bases. CDR3 length: 18 amino acids. Looked up from germline, CDR1 is LNHDA and CDR2 is SQIVND (reference sequence). The J segment lost 0 bases and the V segment lost 0 bases, leaving 5 bases of the junction unmatched.